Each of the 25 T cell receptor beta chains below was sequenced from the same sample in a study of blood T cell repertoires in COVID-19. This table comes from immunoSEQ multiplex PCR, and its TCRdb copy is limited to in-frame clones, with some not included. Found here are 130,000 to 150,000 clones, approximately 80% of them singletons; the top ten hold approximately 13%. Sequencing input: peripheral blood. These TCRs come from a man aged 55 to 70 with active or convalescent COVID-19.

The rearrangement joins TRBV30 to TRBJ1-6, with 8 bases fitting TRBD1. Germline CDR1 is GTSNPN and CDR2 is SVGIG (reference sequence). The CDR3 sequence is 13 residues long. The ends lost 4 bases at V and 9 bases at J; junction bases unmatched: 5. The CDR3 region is CAWKTTGVSPLHF. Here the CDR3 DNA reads TGTGCCTGGAAAACGACAGGGGTTTCACCCCTCCACTTT.

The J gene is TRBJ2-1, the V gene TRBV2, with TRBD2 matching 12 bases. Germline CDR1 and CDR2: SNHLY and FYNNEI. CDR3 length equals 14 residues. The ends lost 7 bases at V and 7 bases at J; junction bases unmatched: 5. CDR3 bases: TGTGCCAGCAATAGACTAGCGGGAGTGAATGAGCAGTTCTTC. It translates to CASNRLAGVNEQFF.

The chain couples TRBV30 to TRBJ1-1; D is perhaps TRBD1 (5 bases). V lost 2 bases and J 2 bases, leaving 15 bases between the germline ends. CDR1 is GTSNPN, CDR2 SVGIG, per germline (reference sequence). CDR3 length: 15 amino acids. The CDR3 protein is CAWSRVGARNTEAFF. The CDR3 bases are TGTGCCTGGAGTCGAGTTGGGGCTCGAAACACTGAAGCTTTCTTT.

CDR3 sequence reads: CASSPPGRATNEKLFF. Here the CDR3 DNA reads TGTGCCAGCAGCCCCCCGGGGAGGGCAACTAATGAAAAACTGTTTTTT. The chain recombines TRBV28 with TRBJ1-4, with unresolved D. The CDR3 has 16 amino acids. Germline loops: CDR1 MDHEN, CDR2 SYDVKM. V lost 6 bases to trimming and J lost 0 bases, with 14 bases between them.

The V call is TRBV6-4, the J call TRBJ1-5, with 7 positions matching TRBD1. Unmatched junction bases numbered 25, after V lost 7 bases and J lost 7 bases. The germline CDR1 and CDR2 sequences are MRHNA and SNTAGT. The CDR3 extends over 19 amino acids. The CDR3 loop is CASTTATGQGKYRDQPQHF. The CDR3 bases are TGTGCCAGCACCACTGCGACAGGGCAGGGCAAGTATCGGGACCAGCCCCAGCATTTT.

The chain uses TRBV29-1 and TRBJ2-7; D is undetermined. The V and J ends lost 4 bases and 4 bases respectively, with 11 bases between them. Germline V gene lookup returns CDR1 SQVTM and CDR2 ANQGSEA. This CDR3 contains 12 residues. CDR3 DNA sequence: TGCAGCGTTGGGTCGGTCGGGTACGAGCAGTACTTC. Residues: CSVGSVGYEQYF.

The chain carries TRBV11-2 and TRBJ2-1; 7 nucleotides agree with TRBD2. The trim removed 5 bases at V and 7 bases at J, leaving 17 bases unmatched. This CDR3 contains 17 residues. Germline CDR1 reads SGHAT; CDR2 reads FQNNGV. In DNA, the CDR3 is TGTGCCAGCAGCCAACCTGGCGGGCGGGAGCGATTAAATGAGCAGTTCTTC. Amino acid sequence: CASSQPGGRERLNEQFF.

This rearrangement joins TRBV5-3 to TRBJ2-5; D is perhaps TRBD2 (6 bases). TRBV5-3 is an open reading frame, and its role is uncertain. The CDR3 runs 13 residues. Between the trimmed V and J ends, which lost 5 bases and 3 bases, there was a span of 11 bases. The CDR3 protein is CARRFSGKETQYF. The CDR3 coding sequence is TGTGCCAGAAGGTTTAGCGGCAAAGAGACCCAGTACTTC.

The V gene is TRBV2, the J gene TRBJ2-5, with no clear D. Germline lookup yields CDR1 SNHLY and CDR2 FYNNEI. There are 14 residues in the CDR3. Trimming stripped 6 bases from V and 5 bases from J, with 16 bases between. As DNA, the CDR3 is TGTGCCAGCAGCAACCCGGGTGGTAGCGAGACCCAGTACTTC. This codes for CASSNPGGSETQYF.

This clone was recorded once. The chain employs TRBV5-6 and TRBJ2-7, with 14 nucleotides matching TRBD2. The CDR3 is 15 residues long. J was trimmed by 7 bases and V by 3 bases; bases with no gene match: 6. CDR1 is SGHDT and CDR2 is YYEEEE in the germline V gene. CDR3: CASSWGLAGAEEQYF. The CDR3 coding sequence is TGTGCCAGCAGCTGGGGACTAGCGGGAGCCGAGGAGCAGTACTTC.

The CDR3 DNA reads TGTGCCAGCAGCGTAGCAGGGAATGAAGAGACCCAGTACTTC. This codes for CASSVAGNEETQYF. The chain is built from TRBV9 and TRBJ2-5; D is possibly TRBD1 (5 bases). The CDR3 length is 14 residues. Trimming cost V 0 bases and J 3 bases, with 9 bases left between them. Germline lookup yields CDR1 SGDLS and CDR2 YYNGEE.

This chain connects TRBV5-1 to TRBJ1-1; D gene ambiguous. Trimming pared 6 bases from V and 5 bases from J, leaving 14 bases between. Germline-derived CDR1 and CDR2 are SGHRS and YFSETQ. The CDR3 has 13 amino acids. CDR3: CASNVDLTTEAFF. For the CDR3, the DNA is TGCGCCAGCAACGTCGACCTGACAACTGAAGCTTTCTTT.

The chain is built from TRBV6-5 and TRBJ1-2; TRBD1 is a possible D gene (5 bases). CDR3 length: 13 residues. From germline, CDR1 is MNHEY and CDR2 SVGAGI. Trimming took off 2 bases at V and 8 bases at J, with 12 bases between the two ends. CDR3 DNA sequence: TGTGCCAGCAGTTACGCCGACAGAGGAGGCTACACCTTC. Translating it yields CASSYADRGGYTF.

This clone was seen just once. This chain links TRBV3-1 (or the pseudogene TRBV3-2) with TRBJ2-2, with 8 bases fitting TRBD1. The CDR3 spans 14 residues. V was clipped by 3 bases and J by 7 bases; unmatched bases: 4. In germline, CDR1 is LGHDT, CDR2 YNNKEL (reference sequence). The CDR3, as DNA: TGTGCCAGCAGCCAGCCAGGGGGCGTCGGGGAGCTGTTTTTT. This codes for CASSQPGGVGELFF.

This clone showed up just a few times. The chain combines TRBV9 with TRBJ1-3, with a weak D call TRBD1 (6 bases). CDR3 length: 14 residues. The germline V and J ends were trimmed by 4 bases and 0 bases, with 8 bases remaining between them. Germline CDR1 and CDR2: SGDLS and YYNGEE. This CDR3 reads CASSQGISGNTIYF. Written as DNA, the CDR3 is TGTGCCAGCAGCCAGGGGATCTCTGGAAACACCATATATTTT. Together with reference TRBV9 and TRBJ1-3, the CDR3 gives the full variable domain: DSGVTQTPKHLITATGQRVTLRCSPRSGDLSVYWYQQSLDQGLQFLIQYYNGEERAKGNILERFSAQQFPDLHSELNLSSLELGDSALYFCASSQGISGNTIYFGEGSWLTVV.

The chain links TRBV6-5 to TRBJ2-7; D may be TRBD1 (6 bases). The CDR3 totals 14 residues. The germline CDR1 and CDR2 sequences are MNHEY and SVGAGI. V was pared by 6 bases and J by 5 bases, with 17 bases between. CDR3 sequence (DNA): TGTGCCAGCAGCGTACTAACAGGGCTGGACGAGCAGTACTTC. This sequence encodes CASSVLTGLDEQYF.

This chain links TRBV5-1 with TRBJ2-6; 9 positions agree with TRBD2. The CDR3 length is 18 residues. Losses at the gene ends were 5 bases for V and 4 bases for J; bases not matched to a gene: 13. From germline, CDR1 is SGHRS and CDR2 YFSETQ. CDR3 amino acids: CASSKVGAGGAGANVLTF. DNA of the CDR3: TGCGCCAGCAGTAAGGTTGGAGCGGGAGGAGCAGGGGCCAACGTCCTGACTTTC. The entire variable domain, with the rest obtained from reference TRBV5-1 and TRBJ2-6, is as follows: KAGVTQTPRYLIKTRGQQVTLSCSPISGHRSVSWYQQTPGQGLQFLFEYFSETQRNKGNFPGRFSGRQFSNSRSEMNVSTLELGDSALYLCASSKVGAGGAGANVLTFGAGSRLTVL.

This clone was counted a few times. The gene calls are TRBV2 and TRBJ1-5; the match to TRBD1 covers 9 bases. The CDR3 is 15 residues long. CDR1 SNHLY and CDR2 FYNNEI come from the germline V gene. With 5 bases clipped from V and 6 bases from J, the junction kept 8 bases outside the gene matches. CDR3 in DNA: TGTGCCAGCAGTCGACTCGGGACAGGGAGTCAGCCCCAGCATTTT. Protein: CASSRLGTGSQPQHF.

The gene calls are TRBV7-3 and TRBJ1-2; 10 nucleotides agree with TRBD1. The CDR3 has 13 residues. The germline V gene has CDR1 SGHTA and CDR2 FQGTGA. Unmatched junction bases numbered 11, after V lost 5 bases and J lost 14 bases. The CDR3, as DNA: TGTGCCAGCAGCAGCCAGGGGACAGGGGCCTTTACCTTC. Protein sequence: CASSSQGTGAFTF. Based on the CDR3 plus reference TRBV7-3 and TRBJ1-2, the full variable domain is GAGVSQTPSNKVTEKGKYVELRCDPISGHTALYWYRQSLGQGPEFLIYFQGTGAADDSGLPNDRFFAVRPEGSVSTLKIQRTERGDSAVYLCASSSQGTGAFTFGSGTRLTVV.

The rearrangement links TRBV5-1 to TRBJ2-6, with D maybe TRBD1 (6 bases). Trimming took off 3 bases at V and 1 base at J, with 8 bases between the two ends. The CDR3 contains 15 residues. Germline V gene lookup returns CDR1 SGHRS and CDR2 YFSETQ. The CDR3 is CASSSTGSGANVLTF. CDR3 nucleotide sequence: TGCGCCAGCAGCTCTACAGGGTCTGGGGCCAACGTCCTGACTTTC. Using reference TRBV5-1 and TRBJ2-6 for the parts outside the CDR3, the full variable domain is KAGVTQTPRYLIKTRGQQVTLSCSPISGHRSVSWYQQTPGQGLQFLFEYFSETQRNKGNFPGRFSGRQFSNSRSEMNVSTLELGDSALYLCASSSTGSGANVLTFGAGSRLTVL.

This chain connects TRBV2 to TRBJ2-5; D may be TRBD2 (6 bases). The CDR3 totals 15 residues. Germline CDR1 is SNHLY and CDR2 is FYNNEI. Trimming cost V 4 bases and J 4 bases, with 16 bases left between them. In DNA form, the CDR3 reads TGTGCCAGCAGTGTAGGAGGGGCTGCGATAGAGACCCAGTACTTC. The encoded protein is CASSVGGAAIETQYF.

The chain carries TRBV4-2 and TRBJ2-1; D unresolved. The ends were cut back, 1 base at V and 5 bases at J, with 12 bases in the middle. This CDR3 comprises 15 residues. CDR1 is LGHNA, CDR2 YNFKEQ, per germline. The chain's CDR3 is CASSQVWRRDNEQFF. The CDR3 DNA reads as TGTGCCAGCAGCCAAGTATGGAGAAGAGACAATGAGCAGTTCTTC.

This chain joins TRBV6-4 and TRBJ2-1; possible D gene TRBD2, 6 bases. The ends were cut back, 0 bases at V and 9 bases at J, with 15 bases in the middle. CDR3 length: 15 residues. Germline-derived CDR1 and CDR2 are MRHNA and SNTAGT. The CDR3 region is CASSDSGGPILEQFF. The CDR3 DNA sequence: TGTGCCAGCAGTGACTCCGGGGGACCAATCCTTGAGCAGTTCTTC.

The CDR3 protein is CATSDPTSGFGTQYF. CDR3 bases: TGTGCCACCAGTGACCCTACTAGCGGGTTCGGGACCCAGTACTTC. This sequence joins TRBV24-1 and TRBJ2-5; 9 positions agree with TRBD2. The junction had 9 bases not matched to a gene; V was cut back by 4 bases and J by 7 bases. This CDR3 contains 15 residues. Germline V gene sequence: CDR1 KGHDR, CDR2 SFDVKD.

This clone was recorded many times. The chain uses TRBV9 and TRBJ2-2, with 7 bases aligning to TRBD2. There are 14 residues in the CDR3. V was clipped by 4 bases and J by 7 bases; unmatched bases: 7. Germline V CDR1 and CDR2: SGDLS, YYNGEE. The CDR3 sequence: CASSTPLARGELFF. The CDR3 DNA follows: TGTGCCAGCAGCACCCCACTAGCGCGCGGGGAGCTGTTTTTT.